This entry concerns a single T cell receptor (beta chain). Antigen: not known. These data are taken from a study of identical twins. Study outcomes and limitations: Monozygotic twin pairs showed more out-of-frame TCR alpha sharing than models estimated.

cDNA molecules carried unique molecular identifiers, and template switching added a universal primer site. TCRdb passed the 5' RACE reads through MiXCR, listing each CDR3 protein once. This table holds under 900,000 distinct CDR3 sequences, 15% to 20% found once. The CDR3 sequence is 20 residues long. The V segment lost 0 bases and the J segment 1 base; nucleotides outside the gene matches: 12. Germline-derived CDR1 and CDR2 are MNHEY and SVGEGT. These records were also assigned to another study, of T cells expressing NK-cell markers. This second report adds: Leadership of the CD3+CD56-NKG2C+ fraction also belonged to these clonotypes in several donors.

This chain links TRBV6-2 or TRBV6-3 with TRBJ2-1, with TRBD2 matching over 10 bases. Sequencing input: PBMCs. This sequence originates from a woman younger than 35 in good health. The CDR3 reads CASSYSKELAGWRSYNEQFF. The CDR3 DNA is TGTGCCAGCAGTTACTCGAAGGAACTAGCGGGATGGCGGTCCTACAATGAGCAGTTCTTC.